Below, 11 T cell receptor beta chains from the same sample are listed, as sequenced in a study of beta chain features in type 1 diabetes. Study-level findings and limits: Shorter TCRB CDR3s, moderately but significantly so, were found in Type 1 diabetes patients in all four CD4+ subsets.

What these receptors recognize is not known. Expressed TCRB transcripts were sequenced, since all the RNA that had been isolated was reverse transcribed. Repertoires were generated with immunoSEQ multiplex PCR, while TCRdb's copy carries only in-frame clones and drops some. The sample shows about 650,000 clones, over 10% of them seen only once. Source material: naive CD4+ T cells from blood. The source is a man aged 25 to 40 with type 1 diabetes.

The V call is TRBV5-1, the J call TRBJ2-2, with 9 bases identical to TRBD1. There are 16 residues in the CDR3. The V gene's germline CDR1 is SGHRS and CDR2 YFSETQ. The junction had 5 bases not matched to a gene; V was cut back by 1 base and J by 4 bases. CDR3 sequence (DNA): TGCGCCAGCAGCTTGACAGGGGGCGTGAGCACCGGGGAGCTGTTTTTT. Its translation: CASSLTGGVSTGELFF. Full variable domain (rest looked up from reference TRBV5-1 and TRBJ2-2): KAGVTQTPRYLIKTRGQQVTLSCSPISGHRSVSWYQQTPGQGLQFLFEYFSETQRNKGNFPGRFSGRQFSNSRSEMNVSTLELGDSALYLCASSLTGGVSTGELFFGEGSRLTVL.

The V gene is TRBV19, the J gene TRBJ2-7, with 8 bases aligning to TRBD1. CDR3 length: 14 amino acids. V lost 4 bases, J lost 6 bases, and 8 bases stayed unmatched. Germline V gives CDR1 LNHDA, CDR2 SQIVND (reference sequence). The CDR3 DNA reads as TGTGCCAGTAGTAATCAGGGGGCCGAAGGCGAGCAGTACTTC. Residues: CASSNQGAEGEQYF.

This clone was seen more than once but under ten times. The chain uses TRBV25-1 and TRBJ1-2; 7 bases are shared with TRBD1. With 5 bases clipped from V and 3 bases from J, the junction kept 6 bases outside the gene matches. CDR1 and CDR2 from the germline V gene are MGHDK and SYGVNS. The CDR3 contains 14 residues. CDR3 region: CASSTPGTDYGYTF. The CDR3 DNA is TGTGCCAGCAGTACCCCCGGGACAGACTATGGCTACACCTTC.

This chain links TRBV5-1 with TRBJ2-3; 9 bases align to TRBD1. This CDR3 comprises 14 residues. The germline gives CDR1 SGHRS, CDR2 YFSETQ. J gave up 3 bases and V 4 bases, and 3 bases lay outside the gene matches. The DNA for the CDR3 is TGCGCCAGCAGCGTCGGGACAGGGACAGATACGCAGTATTTT. Its protein product is CASSVGTGTDTQYF.

Only a few counts were recorded for this clone. The chain uses TRBV4-3 and TRBJ2-3; a weak D match, TRBD2 (5 bases). The CDR3 consists of 18 residues. The germline V gene has CDR1 LGHNA and CDR2 YSLEER. The ends were cut back, 0 bases at V and 2 bases at J, with 18 bases in the middle. The CDR3 DNA reads as TGCGCCAGCAGCCAAGATCGGGCTGGACGAGGGCACACAGATACGCAGTATTTT. Its protein is CASSQDRAGRGHTDTQYF.

This clone was observed a single time. The chain has TRBV6-6 and TRBJ1-5; D gene uncertain. The germline V gene has CDR1 MNHNY and CDR2 SVGAGI (reference sequence). The CDR3 length is 14 residues. V lost 0 bases and J 3 bases, leaving 6 bases between the germline ends. For the CDR3, the DNA is TGTGCCAGCAGTTACTCTGGTTTCAATCAGCCCCAGCATTTT. It codes for CASSYSGFNQPQHF.

This clone occurred a few times. CDR3 loop: CASSPAGDNEQFF. The CDR3, as DNA: TGTGCCAGCTCACCGGCGGGAGACAATGAGCAGTTCTTC. V and J are TRBV18 and TRBJ2-1; TRBD2 aligns across 7 bases. This CDR3 comprises 13 residues. The V and J ends lost 3 bases and 5 bases, in that order; junction bases with no gene match: 1. CDR1 KGHSH and CDR2 LQKENI come from the germline V gene.

V and J are TRBV4-3 and TRBJ2-7; D not certain. This CDR3 is built from 18 residues. The ends were cut back, 0 bases at V and 1 base at J, with 19 bases in the middle. Germline V gene data show CDR1 as LGHNA and CDR2 as YSLEER. CDR3 DNA sequence: TGCGCCAGCAGCCAAGATATCATGGTCACCGCTACTTCCTACGAGCAGTACTTC. Translation: CASSQDIMVTATSYEQYF.

CDR3 sequence (DNA): TGCAGCGTTGATTCGGGGACTAGCGAAGAGACCCAGTACTTC. This sequence encodes CSVDSGTSEETQYF. The chain uses TRBV29-1 and TRBJ2-5; 10 bases align to TRBD2. This CDR3 is built from 14 residues. The J segment lost 3 bases and the V segment lost 3 bases, leaving 4 bases of the junction unmatched. CDR1 SQVTM and CDR2 ANQGSEA come from the germline V gene.

This clone was picked up a small number of times. Distinct nucleotide sequences in the sample also encode this CDR3. V and J are TRBV5-1 and TRBJ2-5, with 7 positions matching TRBD1. CDR3 length equals 13 residues. Germline CDR1 is SGHRS and CDR2 is YFSETQ. V shed 4 bases, J shed 3 bases, and the junction held 3 bases outside the gene matches. As DNA, the CDR3 is TGCGCCAGCAGCAGCCAGGGGGAAGAGACCCAGTACTTC. Translated, it gives CASSSQGEETQYF.

The chain carries TRBV5-1 and TRBJ2-1, with 10 bases aligning to TRBD2. Germline V lookup: CDR1 SGHRS, CDR2 YFSETQ. The length of the CDR3 is 15 residues. Trimming took 2 bases from V and 4 from J; bases not matched to a gene: 3. CDR3 nucleotide sequence: TGCGCCAGCAGCTTACCTAGCGGGGGTTACAATGAGCAGTTCTTC. It yields the protein CASSLPSGGYNEQFF.